A selection of T cell receptor beta chains follows, all from one sample in a study of blood T cell repertoires in COVID-19. Data came from immunoSEQ multiplex PCR; TCRdb stores just in-frame clones and leaves some out. This sample has 68,000 or so clones, with more than 60% found just once. Material for sequencing was peripheral blood. These receptors were taken from a human donor in a cohort sampled during active COVID-19. CDR3s include the opening cysteine and the closing phenylalanine or tryptophan. The order of the fields is D gene, V gene, J gene, clone size, CDR3 DNA, CDR3 protein. A D gene is named only where the DNA matches it firmly. The size field is filled for only some rows; it gives once, few, many or a size class.

D: NA; V: TRBV7-6; J: TRBJ2-1; size: NA; DNA: TGTGCCAGCAGCTTAGTGGGCTATGCCTACAATGAGCAGTTCTTC; CDR3: CASSLVGYAYNEQFF
D: NA; V: TRBV30; J: TRBJ1-6; size: once; DNA: TGTGCCTGGTACTCAGGGGCTTCACCCCTCCACTTT; CDR3: CAWYSGASPLHF
D: NA; V: TRBV5-4; J: TRBJ2-2; size: NA; DNA: TGTGCCAGCACCCTGGGTCAGGAACACACCGGGGAGCTGTTTTTT; CDR3: CASTLGQEHTGELFF
D: NA; V: TRBV5-6; J: TRBJ2-2; size: once; DNA: TGTGCCAGCAGCACTCCAGGTCAAACCGGGGAGCTGTTTTTT; CDR3: CASSTPGQTGELFF
D: NA; V: TRBV4-2; J: TRBJ1-4; size: NA; DNA: TGTGCCAGCAGCCAAGAACTAGCGAGACTACCTAATGAAAAACTGTTTTTT; CDR3: CASSQELARLPNEKLFF
D: NA; V: TRBV7-2; J: TRBJ2-6; size: NA; DNA: TGTGCCAGCAGCTTCAGGGGTCCCGGGGCCAACGTCCTGACTTTC; CDR3: CASSFRGPGANVLTF
D: NA; V: TRBV19; J: TRBJ2-3; size: NA; DNA: TGTGCCAGTAGTACTTCAGCCGCGCGGTCGCAGTATTTT; CDR3: CASSTSAARSQYF
D: NA; V: TRBV2; J: TRBJ2-5; size: NA; DNA: TGTGCCAGCAGCCAGGGGGCCCCCGGGGTCGGGAGGGAGACCCAGTACTTC; CDR3: CASSQGAPGVGRETQYF
D: NA; V: TRBV5-6; J: TRBJ2-7; size: NA; DNA: TGTGCCAGCAGCTTGCAGGACGAGCAGTACTTC; CDR3: CASSLQDEQYF
D: NA; V: TRBV19; J: TRBJ2-3; size: NA; DNA: TGTGCCAGTAGCCGCCGGCGCTGGGGGGATAGCACAGATACGCAGTATTTT; CDR3: CASSRRRWGDSTDTQYF
D: TRBD1; V: TRBV28; J: TRBJ1-5; size: NA; DNA: TGTGGGGCAGGGGGCACCCAGAGCAATCAGCCCCAGCATTTT; CDR3: CGAGGTQSNQPQHF
D: NA; V: TRBV19; J: TRBJ2-5; size: NA; DNA: TGTGCCAGTAGTGCGGGTTCAATAAGAGAGACCCAGTACTTC; CDR3: CASSAGSIRETQYF
D: NA; V: TRBV28; J: TRBJ2-1; size: NA; DNA: TGTGCCAGCGGGATACTTGACAGCTCCTACAATGAGCAGTTCTTC; CDR3: CASGILDSSYNEQFF
D: NA; V: TRBV7-6; J: TRBJ2-5; size: NA; DNA: TGTGCCAGCAGCTTAGCGGGGCGCGGAGAGACCCAGTACTTC; CDR3: CASSLAGRGETQYF
D: NA; V: TRBV11-2; J: TRBJ2-1; size: NA; DNA: TGTGCCAGCAGCTTGGGGGGTACCCCCTACAATGAGCAGTTCTTC; CDR3: CASSLGGTPYNEQFF
D: TRBD1; V: TRBV11-3; J: TRBJ2-3; size: NA; DNA: TGTGCCAGCGCCCGGGACAGAGTAGATACGCAGTATTTT; CDR3: CASARDRVDTQYF
D: NA; V: TRBV19; J: TRBJ1-1; size: NA; DNA: TGTGCCAGTAGTATTAGTGTGTCAACTGAAGCTTTCTTT; CDR3: CASSISVSTEAFF
D: TRBD1; V: TRBV2; J: TRBJ1-5; size: NA; DNA: TGTGCCAGCAGCCGATCAGGACAGGTAGGGAATCAGCCCCAGCATTTT; CDR3: CASSRSGQVGNQPQHF
D: NA; V: TRBV5-8; J: TRBJ1-5; size: NA; DNA: TGTGCCAGCAGCGCCCCGATGGACAGTAGCAATCAGCCCCAGCATTTT; CDR3: CASSAPMDSSNQPQHF
D: TRBD2; V: TRBV5-4; J: TRBJ2-1; size: NA; DNA: TGTGCCAGCAGCTTGGCTTCTAGCGGGGGTTACAATGAGCAGTTCTTC; CDR3: CASSLASSGGYNEQFF
D: TRBD1; V: TRBV5-8; J: TRBJ2-7; size: NA; DNA: TGTGCCAGCAGCTTGTCGGCAGGGGGTGGGTACGAGCAGTACTTC; CDR3: CASSLSAGGGYEQYF
D: TRBD2; V: TRBV4-2; J: TRBJ2-3; size: NA; DNA: TGTGCCAGCAGCCAACCGGGACTACGCACAGATACGCAGTATTTT; CDR3: CASSQPGLRTDTQYF
D: NA; V: TRBV11-3; J: TRBJ1-1; size: NA; DNA: TGTGCCAGCAGTCGTGACAGGAACACTGAAGCTTTCTTT; CDR3: CASSRDRNTEAFF
D: NA; V: TRBV6-2/TRBV6-3; J: TRBJ1-1; size: few; DNA: TGTGCCAGCAGTTACATGGTGCGGCAGGGATGGACTGAAGCTTTCTTT; CDR3: CASSYMVRQGWTEAFF
D: NA; V: TRBV27; J: TRBJ2-7; size: NA; DNA: TGTGCCAGCAGTTTATCAGTTTGGAGACAGCTCCCTTACGAGCAGTACTTC; CDR3: CASSLSVWRQLPYEQYF
D: TRBD2; V: TRBV27; J: TRBJ2-7; size: NA; DNA: TGTGCCAGCAGTTCTCCAGCGGGGGGAGAACAGTACTTC; CDR3: CASSSPAGGEQYF
D: NA; V: TRBV5-1; J: TRBJ2-3; size: NA; DNA: TGCGCCAGCAGCCCCCGGGTTGCGGGGACAGATACGCAGTATTTT; CDR3: CASSPRVAGTDTQYF
D: TRBD2; V: TRBV3-1/TRBV3-2; J: TRBJ2-3; size: few; DNA: TGTGCCAGCAGCCATCTCCTACTAGCGAGCACAGATACGCAGTATTTT; CDR3: CASSHLLLASTDTQYF
D: TRBD1; V: TRBV7-9; J: TRBJ1-1; size: NA; DNA: TGTGCCAGCAGTTATGACAGGGCGACTGAAGCTTTCTTT; CDR3: CASSYDRATEAFF
D: NA; V: TRBV7-8; J: TRBJ1-4; size: NA; DNA: TGTGCCAGCAGCGCCGCCGGGACACCCATAAATGAAAAACTGTTTTTT; CDR3: CASSAAGTPINEKLFF
D: TRBD1; V: TRBV28; J: TRBJ2-7; size: NA; DNA: TGTGCCAGCAGGGCCGGGACAGGGGCCTACGAGCAGTACTTC; CDR3: CASRAGTGAYEQYF
D: NA; V: TRBV28; J: TRBJ2-6; size: NA; DNA: TGTGCCAGCAGTCTAGGGGCCGGGGCCAACGTCCTGACTTTC; CDR3: CASSLGAGANVLTF
D: TRBD2; V: TRBV10-3; J: TRBJ2-4; size: few; DNA: TGTGCCATCAGTGAGTCGAGCGGGATATTCGTACGCGGAGCCAAAAACATTCAGTACTTC; CDR3: CAISESSGIFVRGAKNIQYF
D: NA; V: TRBV4-1; J: TRBJ1-4; size: NA; DNA: TGCGCCAGCACTAAGACAGGCTATAATGAAAAACTGTTTTTT; CDR3: CASTKTGYNEKLFF
D: NA; V: TRBV28; J: TRBJ1-2; size: NA; DNA: TGTGCCAGCAGTTTTCGGGGACAAGCATATGGCTACACCTTC; CDR3: CASSFRGQAYGYTF
D: NA; V: TRBV27; J: TRBJ1-2; size: few; DNA: TGTGCCAGCCGTAGCGGGAGATATGGCTACACCTTC; CDR3: CASRSGRYGYTF
D: TRBD1; V: TRBV5-1; J: TRBJ2-1; size: NA; DNA: TGCGCCAGCAGCCTAGGACAGGGGGCCTACAATGAGCAGTTCTTC; CDR3: CASSLGQGAYNEQFF
D: TRBD2; V: TRBV6-6; J: TRBJ2-5; size: NA; DNA: TGTGCCAGCAGTTACATCGCGGGGGGGCCGCAAGAGACCCAGTACTTC; CDR3: CASSYIAGGPQETQYF
D: NA; V: TRBV4-2; J: TRBJ1-5; size: NA; DNA: TGTGCCAGCAGCCAAGAGGGACACCGTAATCAGCCCCAGCATTTT; CDR3: CASSQEGHRNQPQHF
D: NA; V: TRBV10-3; J: TRBJ2-1; size: NA; DNA: TGTGCCATCAGTGAGTCGCGGGGGAGGCAGGGGTACAATGAGCAGTTCTTC; CDR3: CAISESRGRQGYNEQFF
D: NA; V: TRBV11-3; J: TRBJ2-2; size: few; DNA: TGTGCCAGCAGCTCCGGGACTGCGAACACCGGGGAGCTGTTTTTT; CDR3: CASSSGTANTGELFF
D: TRBD1; V: TRBV7-2; J: TRBJ2-2; size: few; DNA: TGTGCCAGCAGCCTAACCGACAGGGCCGGGGAGCTGTTTTTT; CDR3: CASSLTDRAGELFF
D: NA; V: TRBV19; J: TRBJ1-1; size: NA; DNA: TGTGCCAGTAGTAGACAGGAAAGGAACACTGAAGCTTTCTTT; CDR3: CASSRQERNTEAFF
D: NA; V: TRBV29-1; J: TRBJ1-1; size: NA; DNA: TGCAGCGTTGCCCGAGGGGTGACAGGGAACACTGAAGCTTTCTTT; CDR3: CSVARGVTGNTEAFF